A selection of T cell receptor beta chains follows, all from one sample in a study of blood T cell repertoires in COVID-19. The data were produced by immunoSEQ multiplex PCR, yet TCRdb's version contains in-frame clones alone and is incomplete. The table shows a few hundred thousand clones, with over 85% occurring only once. The sequencing input was PBMCs or T cells enriched from blood (not recorded which). The receptors stem from a woman aged 55-69 years who had recovered from COVID-19. Each CDR3 is given with its conserved first and last residue. Fields, in order: V gene, CDR3 length, clone size, D gene, J gene, CDR3 DNA, CDR3 protein. The D gene is left open where the match is weak. Rows give clone size only sometimes, using once, few, many, or a class for an expanded clone.

V gene: TRBV3-1/TRBV3-2
CDR3 length: 14
clone size: .
D gene: TRBD2
J gene: TRBJ2-1
CDR3 DNA: TGTGCCAGCAGCCAGGGACTACCCTACAATGAGCAGTTCTTC
CDR3 protein: CASSQGLPYNEQFF

V gene: TRBV12-3/TRBV12-4
CDR3 length: 13
clone size: .
D gene: TRBD1
J gene: TRBJ2-7
CDR3 DNA: TGTGCCAGCAGTCTACTGACAGGGGACGCGCAGTACTTC
CDR3 protein: CASSLLTGDAQYF

V gene: TRBV30
CDR3 length: 13
clone size: .
D gene: .
J gene: TRBJ1-2
CDR3 DNA: TGTGCCTCATGGGACTCCTTATACTTAGAGCCTACCTTC
CDR3 protein: CASWDSLYLEPTF

V gene: TRBV18
CDR3 length: 15
clone size: once
D gene: .
J gene: TRBJ1-2
CDR3 DNA: TGTGCCAGCTCACCACTGTCGGGGGAGAACTATGGCTACACCTTC
CDR3 protein: CASSPLSGENYGYTF

V gene: TRBV7-9
CDR3 length: 17
clone size: .
D gene: TRBD1
J gene: TRBJ1-1
CDR3 DNA: TGTGCCAGCAGCTTCCTCCCCGGGACAGGGAAAGACACTGAAGCTTTCTTT
CDR3 protein: CASSFLPGTGKDTEAFF

V gene: TRBV7-2
CDR3 length: 15
clone size: .
D gene: TRBD1
J gene: TRBJ1-3
CDR3 DNA: TGTGCCAGCAGCTTAACGACAGGGGCTGGAAACACCATATATTTT
CDR3 protein: CASSLTTGAGNTIYF

V gene: TRBV7-9
CDR3 length: 14
clone size: .
D gene: .
J gene: TRBJ2-7
CDR3 DNA: TGTGCCAGCAGCTTATCTGAGAGCTCCTACGAGCAGTACTTC
CDR3 protein: CASSLSESSYEQYF

V gene: TRBV4-1
CDR3 length: 15
clone size: .
D gene: TRBD1
J gene: TRBJ1-4
CDR3 DNA: TGCGCCAGCAGCCAAGCCGGGACAGGGGCCGAAAAACTGTTTTTT
CDR3 protein: CASSQAGTGAEKLFF

V gene: TRBV6-4
CDR3 length: 14
clone size: once
D gene: TRBD2
J gene: TRBJ2-7
CDR3 DNA: TGTGCCAGCAGTGTTGAGGGAGGGTCCTACGAGCAGTACTTC
CDR3 protein: CASSVEGGSYEQYF

V gene: TRBV6-5
CDR3 length: 15
clone size: .
D gene: TRBD1
J gene: TRBJ1-1
CDR3 DNA: TGTGCCAGCAGCAGGACGACCGGGACAGGATTTGAAGCTTTCTTT
CDR3 protein: CASSRTTGTGFEAFF

V gene: TRBV7-3
CDR3 length: 13
clone size: .
D gene: .
J gene: TRBJ2-3
CDR3 DNA: TGTGCCAGCAGCTTAACCCAAACAGATACGCAGTATTTT
CDR3 protein: CASSLTQTDTQYF

V gene: TRBV19
CDR3 length: 13
clone size: .
D gene: .
J gene: TRBJ2-7
CDR3 DNA: TGTGCCAGTAAGGGGGTTCTCTCCTACGAGCAGTACTTC
CDR3 protein: CASKGVLSYEQYF

V gene: TRBV2
CDR3 length: 14
clone size: .
D gene: TRBD1
J gene: TRBJ2-7
CDR3 DNA: TGTGCCAGCAGCCCCGGGACAGGCACCTACGAGCAGTACTTC
CDR3 protein: CASSPGTGTYEQYF

V gene: TRBV7-9
CDR3 length: 14
clone size: .
D gene: .
J gene: TRBJ1-2
CDR3 DNA: TGTGCCAGCAGCTTGGCGGGGGCAGGGTATGGCTACACCTTC
CDR3 protein: CASSLAGAGYGYTF

V gene: TRBV5-8
CDR3 length: 16
clone size: .
D gene: TRBD1
J gene: TRBJ1-3
CDR3 DNA: TGTGCCAGCAGCTTTCCCGACAGGGGGCCTGGAAACACCATATATTTT
CDR3 protein: CASSFPDRGPGNTIYF

V gene: TRBV28
CDR3 length: 18
clone size: .
D gene: .
J gene: TRBJ2-7
CDR3 DNA: TGTGCCAGCAGTTCCCCCCAGACAGTAAAGGGCCCGGCTGGCGAGCAGTACTTC
CDR3 protein: CASSSPQTVKGPAGEQYF

V gene: TRBV2
CDR3 length: 15
clone size: .
D gene: TRBD1
J gene: TRBJ2-1
CDR3 DNA: TGTGCGTGTGACCTCCGGGACAGGGTATGGAATGAGCAGTTCTTC
CDR3 protein: CACDLRDRVWNEQFF

V gene: TRBV7-6
CDR3 length: 15
clone size: .
D gene: .
J gene: TRBJ2-5
CDR3 DNA: TGTGCCAGCAGCTTAAGACAGCGCATTCGAGAGACCCAGTACTTC
CDR3 protein: CASSLRQRIRETQYF

V gene: TRBV7-3
CDR3 length: 15
clone size: .
D gene: TRBD1
J gene: TRBJ1-5
CDR3 DNA: TGTGCCAGCAGCTTAACAGGACAGGGAGGGCAGCCCCAGCATTTT
CDR3 protein: CASSLTGQGGQPQHF

V gene: TRBV18
CDR3 length: 13
clone size: .
D gene: .
J gene: TRBJ2-2
CDR3 DNA: TGTGCCAGCTCCCTGTCGGACACCGGGGAGCTGTTTTTT
CDR3 protein: CASSLSDTGELFF

V gene: TRBV10-3
CDR3 length: 16
clone size: .
D gene: TRBD2
J gene: TRBJ2-2
CDR3 DNA: TGTGCCATCAGTGACCGAGCGGGAGGGCCGGGCGGGGAGCTGTTTTTT
CDR3 protein: CAISDRAGGPGGELFF

V gene: TRBV27
CDR3 length: 13
clone size: .
D gene: .
J gene: TRBJ2-7
CDR3 DNA: TGTGCCAGCAGGTGGACAGCTTCCTACGAGCAGTACTTC
CDR3 protein: CASRWTASYEQYF

V gene: TRBV6-5
CDR3 length: 13
clone size: once
D gene: .
J gene: TRBJ2-7
CDR3 DNA: TGTGCCACTGCTGGACAGACGCCCTACGAGCAGTACTTC
CDR3 protein: CATAGQTPYEQYF

V gene: TRBV6-5
CDR3 length: 14
clone size: .
D gene: .
J gene: TRBJ2-7
CDR3 DNA: TGTGCCAGCAGGTCGCCAGGGGGAGGTCGCGAGCAGTACTTC
CDR3 protein: CASRSPGGGREQYF

V gene: TRBV5-1
CDR3 length: 15
clone size: .
D gene: .
J gene: TRBJ1-4
CDR3 DNA: TGCGCCAGCAGCTTTCAGTCAGGGGAAGGGGAAAAACTGTTTTTT
CDR3 protein: CASSFQSGEGEKLFF

V gene: TRBV3-1/TRBV3-2
CDR3 length: 18
clone size: .
D gene: TRBD2
J gene: TRBJ2-2
CDR3 DNA: TGTGCCAGCAGCCGCCTAGGACTAGCGGGGGGCCACACCGGGGAGCTGTTTTTT
CDR3 protein: CASSRLGLAGGHTGELFF

V gene: TRBV5-1
CDR3 length: 13
clone size: .
D gene: .
J gene: TRBJ2-5
CDR3 DNA: TGCGCCAGCAGTCCCAGGGCCCAAGAGACCCAGTACTTC
CDR3 protein: CASSPRAQETQYF

V gene: TRBV7-9
CDR3 length: 15
clone size: .
D gene: .
J gene: TRBJ2-1
CDR3 DNA: TGTGCCAGCAGCCCTCCCGGGCGGGGCGGCAATGAGCAGTTCTTC
CDR3 protein: CASSPPGRGGNEQFF

V gene: TRBV2
CDR3 length: 15
clone size: .
D gene: .
J gene: TRBJ1-2
CDR3 DNA: TGTGCCAGCAGTGAACGTGCAGGGGTATCCTATGGCTACACCTTC
CDR3 protein: CASSERAGVSYGYTF

V gene: TRBV27
CDR3 length: 14
clone size: .
D gene: .
J gene: TRBJ2-3
CDR3 DNA: TGTGCCAGCAGTATCCGTCCTAGCACAGATACGCAGTATTTT
CDR3 protein: CASSIRPSTDTQYF

V gene: TRBV7-9
CDR3 length: 15
clone size: .
D gene: .
J gene: TRBJ2-7
CDR3 DNA: TGTGCCAGCAGCATACCTCAAAGGGGCGCAGGGGAGCAGTACTTC
CDR3 protein: CASSIPQRGAGEQYF

V gene: TRBV10-3
CDR3 length: 14
clone size: .
D gene: TRBD1
J gene: TRBJ2-7
CDR3 DNA: TGTGCCATCAGTGGGGAGACAGGGGTCTACGAGCAGTACTTC
CDR3 protein: CAISGETGVYEQYF

V gene: TRBV14
CDR3 length: 14
clone size: .
D gene: TRBD2
J gene: TRBJ2-5
CDR3 DNA: TGTGCCAGCAGCCTAACTAGCGCCGGGGAGACCCAGTACTTC
CDR3 protein: CASSLTSAGETQYF

V gene: TRBV4-1
CDR3 length: 13
clone size: .
D gene: .
J gene: TRBJ2-1
CDR3 DNA: TGCGCCAGCAAGGGGCGCTCCTACAATGAGCAGTTCTTC
CDR3 protein: CASKGRSYNEQFF

V gene: TRBV4-1
CDR3 length: 15
clone size: .
D gene: TRBD2
J gene: TRBJ2-1
CDR3 DNA: TGCGCCAGCAGCCAACGACTAGCTTCTGTCGATGAGCAGTTCTTC
CDR3 protein: CASSQRLASVDEQFF

V gene: TRBV7-9
CDR3 length: 13
clone size: .
D gene: .
J gene: TRBJ1-1
CDR3 DNA: TGTGCCAGCAGCTTAGGAACTCACACTGAAGCTTTCTTT
CDR3 protein: CASSLGTHTEAFF

V gene: TRBV18
CDR3 length: 13
clone size: .
D gene: .
J gene: TRBJ1-3
CDR3 DNA: TGTGCCAGCTCACCAGCGGAGGGGAACACCATATATTTT
CDR3 protein: CASSPAEGNTIYF

V gene: TRBV2
CDR3 length: 16
clone size: .
D gene: TRBD2
J gene: TRBJ2-5
CDR3 DNA: TGTGCCAGCAGGAGAGATATAGCGGGAGGGCGGGAGACCCAGTACTTC
CDR3 protein: CASRRDIAGGRETQYF

V gene: TRBV5-1
CDR3 length: 17
clone size: .
D gene: TRBD2
J gene: TRBJ2-7
CDR3 DNA: TGCGCCAGCAGCTTCCAATTGACTAGCGGGAAAGCCTACGAGCAGTACTTC
CDR3 protein: CASSFQLTSGKAYEQYF

V gene: TRBV24-1
CDR3 length: 15
clone size: .
D gene: .
J gene: TRBJ2-7
CDR3 DNA: TGTGCCACCAGTGACGCGGTGGGTAGCGGCTACGAGCAGTACTTC
CDR3 protein: CATSDAVGSGYEQYF

V gene: TRBV9
CDR3 length: 15
clone size: .
D gene: .
J gene: TRBJ2-3
CDR3 DNA: TGTGCCAGCAGCCCCCAACACCAGTTCACAGATACGCAGTATTTT
CDR3 protein: CASSPQHQFTDTQYF

V gene: TRBV28
CDR3 length: 15
clone size: .
D gene: .
J gene: TRBJ1-1
CDR3 DNA: TGTGCCAGCAGTTCCCCGTGGGGCTTAGGCACTGAAGCTTTCTTT
CDR3 protein: CASSSPWGLGTEAFF

V gene: TRBV5-6
CDR3 length: 15
clone size: .
D gene: .
J gene: TRBJ2-1
CDR3 DNA: TGTGCCAGCAGCTCGAGGCGGCTTCCCCTTAATGAGCAGTTCTTC
CDR3 protein: CASSSRRLPLNEQFF

V gene: TRBV14
CDR3 length: 18
clone size: once
D gene: TRBD1
J gene: TRBJ1-4
CDR3 DNA: TGTGCCAGCAGCCAAGATTCTTCTAGGGGGCGAGGAAATGAAAAACTGTTTTTT
CDR3 protein: CASSQDSSRGRGNEKLFF

V gene: TRBV27
CDR3 length: 17
clone size: .
D gene: TRBD1
J gene: TRBJ2-7
CDR3 DNA: TGTGCCAGCAGTTTGGCGGGACAGGGGTTAAGCTCCTACGAGCAGTACTTC
CDR3 protein: CASSLAGQGLSSYEQYF

V gene: TRBV7-3
CDR3 length: 14
clone size: .
D gene: TRBD2
J gene: TRBJ2-3
CDR3 DNA: TGTGCCAGCAGCCCCGGGGGGGGGACAGATACGCAGTATTTT
CDR3 protein: CASSPGGGTDTQYF

V gene: TRBV7-3
CDR3 length: 14
clone size: once
D gene: TRBD1
J gene: TRBJ2-7
CDR3 DNA: TGTGCCAGCAGCCCCGGACAGGGGAACTACGAGCAGTACTTC
CDR3 protein: CASSPGQGNYEQYF

V gene: TRBV9
CDR3 length: 16
clone size: once
D gene: TRBD2
J gene: TRBJ2-3
CDR3 DNA: TGTGCCAGCAGCGTAGGGTTAGCGGGGGCCACAGATACGCAGTATTTT
CDR3 protein: CASSVGLAGATDTQYF

V gene: TRBV28
CDR3 length: 16
clone size: .
D gene: TRBD1
J gene: TRBJ2-2
CDR3 DNA: TGTGCCAGCCATCAGGGGGCAGAGGGGAACACCGGGGAGCTGTTTTTT
CDR3 protein: CASHQGAEGNTGELFF

V gene: TRBV3-1/TRBV3-2
CDR3 length: 14
clone size: .
D gene: .
J gene: TRBJ2-3
CDR3 DNA: TGTGCCAGCAGCCAAGAGGGACTCCCAGATACGCAGTATTTT
CDR3 protein: CASSQEGLPDTQYF

V gene: TRBV5-4
CDR3 length: 15
clone size: few
D gene: .
J gene: TRBJ2-3
CDR3 DNA: TGTGCCAGCAGCCGAACTTCCCCCCAAACAGATACGCAGTATTTT
CDR3 protein: CASSRTSPQTDTQYF

V gene: TRBV19
CDR3 length: 15
clone size: .
D gene: TRBD1
J gene: TRBJ2-7
CDR3 DNA: TGTGCCAGTAGACTCCGCCGGACAGGGGGCCACGAGCAGTACTTC
CDR3 protein: CASRLRRTGGHEQYF

V gene: TRBV5-4
CDR3 length: 19
clone size: once
D gene: TRBD2
J gene: TRBJ2-1
CDR3 DNA: TGTGCCAGCAGCCACAGGAGCGGCGGGAGGAGCCATTACTACAATGAGCAGTTCTTC
CDR3 protein: CASSHRSGGRSHYYNEQFF

V gene: TRBV11-3
CDR3 length: 13
clone size: .
D gene: TRBD1
J gene: TRBJ1-2
CDR3 DNA: TGTGCCAGCAGCGGTCGGGACAGGGGTGGCTACACCTTC
CDR3 protein: CASSGRDRGGYTF

V gene: TRBV6-1
CDR3 length: 16
clone size: .
D gene: TRBD1
J gene: TRBJ2-3
CDR3 DNA: TGTGCCAGCAGTGACGTAATCGGGACAGGGGGAGATACGCAGTATTTT
CDR3 protein: CASSDVIGTGGDTQYF

V gene: TRBV4-1
CDR3 length: 14
clone size: .
D gene: .
J gene: TRBJ2-6
CDR3 DNA: TGCGCCAGCAGCCAGGGACATGGGGCCAACGTCCTGACTTTC
CDR3 protein: CASSQGHGANVLTF

V gene: TRBV5-1
CDR3 length: 16
clone size: .
D gene: TRBD1
J gene: TRBJ2-1
CDR3 DNA: TGCGCCAGCAGCTTGGGACAGGGAATGATCTACAATGAGCAGTTCTTC
CDR3 protein: CASSLGQGMIYNEQFF